These 30 T cell receptor beta chains were all obtained from the same sample, sequenced in a study of control samples from healthy donors and cancer patients. Using immunoSEQ multiplex PCR, the repertoire was profiled, and TCRdb retains in-frame clones only, with some absent. This sample carries some 130,000 clones, just under 95% of them seen once, and the ten largest clones take approximately 6%. The sequenced material came from blood. The receptors were sampled from a man aged 18 to 29 in good health.

V is TRBV19 and J is TRBJ1-2; the D gene is possibly TRBD1 (6 bases). The CDR3 extends over 15 amino acids. V was cut by 1 base and J by 0 bases, with 9 bases left in between. Germline V gives CDR1 LNHDA, CDR2 SQIVND (reference sequence). DNA for the CDR3: TGTGCCAGTAGTATAGTAGGGGGATCTAACTATGGCTACACCTTC. Its translation: CASSIVGGSNYGYTF.

The gene calls are TRBV27 and TRBJ2-5, with D uncertain. The germline gives CDR1 MNHEY, CDR2 SMNVEV (reference sequence). The V end lost 5 bases, the J end lost 1 base, and 11 bases lay between the germline ends. There are 14 residues in the CDR3. CDR3 in DNA: TGTGCCAGCAGTCCCGTCGTTCCCCAAGAGACCCAGTACTTC. Amino acids: CASSPVVPQETQYF.

This clone was counted a single time. The V and J genes are TRBV4-2 and TRBJ1-2; 9 bases are shared with TRBD1. The V and J ends lost 4 bases and 6 bases, in that order; junction bases with no gene match: 6. Looked up from germline, CDR1 is LGHNA and CDR2 is YNFKEQ. The CDR3 loop spans 14 amino acids. The CDR3 nucleotides read TGTGCCAGCAGCCTGAGGACAGGGGAGGATGGCTACACCTTC. It codes for CASSLRTGEDGYTF.

The J gene is TRBJ2-2, the V gene TRBV6-5; D unresolved. CDR3 length: 16 residues. The germline CDR1 and CDR2 sequences are MNHEY and SVGAGI. V dropped 2 bases and J dropped 0 bases, with 10 bases sitting between them. CDR3 amino acids: CASSYGHPANTGELFF. CDR3 sequence (DNA): TGTGCCAGCAGTTACGGCCACCCTGCGAACACCGGGGAGCTGTTTTTT.

The chain links TRBV19 to TRBJ1-4; the D gene is possibly TRBD1 (5 bases). This CDR3 has 12 amino acids. CDR1 and CDR2 from the germline V gene are LNHDA and SQIVND (reference sequence). The V end lost 8 bases, the J end lost 5 bases, and 9 bases lay between the germline ends. CDR3 bases: TGTGCCAGTGGGGGACCGAATGAAAAACTGTTTTTT. Translating it yields CASGGPNEKLFF.

The rearrangement uses TRBV6-5 and TRBJ2-1, with 9 bases aligning to TRBD1. Germline V gene data show CDR1 as MNHEY and CDR2 as SVGAGI. The CDR3 extends over 15 amino acids. The J segment lost 8 bases and the V segment lost 4 bases, leaving 9 bases of the junction unmatched. CDR3 nucleotide sequence: TGTGCCAGCAGTTCCAAACAGGGGGCAGTGTATGAGCAGTTCTTC. It yields the protein CASSSKQGAVYEQFF.

The V call is TRBV19, the J call TRBJ2-3; TRBD2 might be the D (6 bases). The V gene's germline CDR1 is LNHDA and CDR2 SQIVND (reference sequence). The CDR3 has 12 amino acids. V was cut by 3 bases and J by 7 bases, with 8 bases left in between. The CDR3 here is CASSMGGNTQYF. The CDR3, as DNA: TGTGCCAGTAGTATGGGGGGAAATACGCAGTATTTT.

In nucleotides, the CDR3 is TGTGCCAGCAGCGTCGCTGGGGGGGGGAGGGGGCCGGGTAACTATGGCTACACCTTC. It specifies CASSVAGGGRGPGNYGYTF. V is TRBV9 and J is TRBJ1-2; 7 bases fit TRBD1. The V gene end was trimmed by 2 bases and the J gene end by 1 base; junction bases not matched to a gene: 17. The CDR3 consists of 19 residues. Germline-derived CDR1 and CDR2 are SGDLS and YYNGEE.

The chain has TRBV9 and TRBJ1-2; 9 positions agree with TRBD1. CDR3 size: 15 residues. V dropped 3 bases and J dropped 2; count of bases not matched to a gene: 5. CDR1 and CDR2 from the germline V gene are SGDLS and YYNGEE. The CDR3 protein is CASSGWTGDNYGYTF. The DNA of the CDR3 is TGTGCCAGCAGCGGGTGGACAGGGGACAACTATGGCTACACCTTC.

V gene TRBV7-9 combines with J gene TRBJ2-7, with D perhaps given as TRBD1 or TRBD2 (5 bases each). This CDR3 has 16 amino acids. The germline CDR1 and CDR2 sequences are SEHNR and FQNEAQ (reference sequence). V lost 6 bases, J lost 1 base, and 19 bases lay in between. The CDR3 region has the DNA TGTGCCAGCAGGGGTACCGGGACGGACGTTTCCTACGAGCAGTACTTC. This translates into CASRGTGTDVSYEQYF. The variable domain in full, with the rest retrieved from reference TRBV7-9 and TRBJ2-7, is DTGVSQNPRHKITKRGQNVTFRCDPISEHNRLYWYRQTLGQGPEFLTYFQNEAQLEKSRLLSDRFSAERPKGSFSTLEIQRTEQGDSAMYLCASRGTGTDVSYEQYFGPGTRLTVT.

J is TRBJ2-3 and V is TRBV12-3 or TRBV12-4; D is unresolved. The length of the CDR3 is 13 residues. The V and J ends lost 5 bases and 4 bases respectively, with 10 bases between them. The CDR3 is CASSKLGPDTQYF. In DNA form, the CDR3 reads TGTGCCAGCAGTAAGCTAGGGCCAGATACGCAGTATTTT.

In this sample, this clone turned up a few times. V and J are TRBV6-5 and TRBJ2-2, with a weak D call TRBD2 (6 bases). V was clipped by 8 bases and J by 6 bases, with 13 bases between them. This CDR3 comprises 13 residues. Germline lookup yields CDR1 MNHEY and CDR2 SVGAGI. The CDR3 protein is CASVGWRAGELFF. CDR3 bases: TGTGCCAGCGTAGGGTGGAGGGCCGGGGAGCTGTTTTTT.

This chain joins TRBV30 and TRBJ1-5, with 8 bases matching TRBD1. Germline trimming cut 1 base from V and 0 bases from J; bases unmatched to any gene: 2. Per the germline V gene, CDR1 is GTSNPN and CDR2 is SVGIG (reference sequence). There are 15 residues in the CDR3. The CDR3, as DNA: TGTGCCTGGAGTGAGGACAGGGATAGCAATCAGCCCCAGCATTTT. This encodes CAWSEDRDSNQPQHF.

The rearrangement links TRBV2 to TRBJ1-1; D ambiguous. Trimming left V 7 bases short and J 3 bases short, with 9 bases between. The CDR3 sequence is 12 residues long. Per germline, CDR1 SNHLY and CDR2 FYNNEI. The CDR3 region has the DNA TGTGCCAGCATGGTCACCGACACTGAAGCTTTCTTT. Translated, it gives CASMVTDTEAFF. Combining the CDR3 with reference TRBV2 and TRBJ1-1 gives the whole variable domain EPEVTQTPSHQVTQMGQEVILRCVPISNHLYFYWYRQILGQKVEFLVSFYNNEISEKSEIFDDQFSVERPDGSNFTLKIRSTKLEDSAMYFCASMVTDTEAFFGQGTRLTVV.

In its sample, this clone was seen a few times. The chain joins TRBV4-2 to TRBJ2-7; no reliable D call. Deletions cut 1 base from V and 2 bases from J, with 9 bases between. Looked up from germline, CDR1 is LGHNA and CDR2 is YNFKEQ. This CDR3 has 14 residues. The CDR3 reads CASSQALQAYEQYF. CDR3 bases: TGTGCCAGCAGCCAAGCCCTCCAGGCCTACGAGCAGTACTTC.

The chain links TRBV3-1 (or the pseudogene TRBV3-2) to TRBJ2-2; tentative D call: TRBD1 (5 bases). V lost 1 base to trimming and J lost 5 bases, with 8 bases between them. The CDR3 consists of 14 residues. Germline CDR1 is LGHDT and CDR2 is YNNKEL (reference sequence). The CDR3 sequence is CASSQAGSTGELFF. The CDR3 nucleotides are TGTGCCAGCAGCCAAGCAGGGTCAACCGGGGAGCTGTTTTTT.

The V call is TRBV6-5, the J call TRBJ2-2, with unresolved D. This CDR3 has 13 amino acids. The germline V gene has CDR1 MNHEY and CDR2 SVGAGI. V lost 6 bases, J lost 5 bases, and 10 bases lay in between. Written as DNA, the CDR3 is TGTGCCAGCAGCCATCCGGTTACCGGGGAGCTGTTTTTT. It is translated as CASSHPVTGELFF.

This chain connects TRBV10-3 to TRBJ2-3; 13 nucleotides agree with TRBD2. The CDR3 has 16 amino acids. The germline CDR1 and CDR2 sequences are ENHRY and SYGVKD. The J segment lost 2 bases and the V segment lost 5 bases, leaving 4 bases of the junction unmatched. CDR3 loop: CAISSTSGGPTDTQYF. For the CDR3, the DNA is TGTGCCATCAGTTCGACTAGCGGGGGGCCCACAGATACGCAGTATTTT.

CDR3 sequence (DNA): TGTGCCAGCAGCTTTGAACTGAGCTCTGGAAACACCATATATTTT. Protein product: CASSFELSSGNTIYF. The V gene is TRBV7-2, the J gene TRBJ1-3; D remains unclear. V dropped 3 bases and J dropped 0 bases, with 9 bases sitting between them. Germline loops: CDR1 SGHTA, CDR2 FQGNSA. CDR3 length: 15 residues.

In its sample, this clone was seen once. V and J are TRBV9 and TRBJ2-5, with a possible D match to TRBD1 (5 bases). V lost 3 bases, J lost 4 bases, and 13 bases lay in between. In germline, CDR1 is SGDLS, CDR2 YYNGEE. This CDR3 comprises 14 residues. The CDR3 DNA sequence: TGTGCCAGCAGCGCGCAGGGATTAGGAGAGACCCAGTACTTC. Protein product: CASSAQGLGETQYF.

The V call is TRBV3-1 (or the pseudogene TRBV3-2), the J call TRBJ2-1; no reliable D call. The germline V and J ends were trimmed by 1 base and 7 bases, with 14 bases remaining between them. CDR1 is LGHDT and CDR2 is YNNKEL in the germline V gene (reference sequence). The CDR3 is 15 amino acids. The CDR3: CASSQVSSLKNEQFF. Written as DNA, the CDR3 is TGTGCCAGCAGCCAAGTTAGCTCGCTTAAGAATGAGCAGTTCTTC.

In its sample, this clone was seen once. The chain couples TRBV4-1 to TRBJ2-5; 7 nucleotides line up with TRBD2. Unmatched junction bases numbered 6, after V lost 4 bases and J lost 4 bases. CDR1 and CDR2 (germline): MGHRA, YSYEKL. The CDR3 is 14 residues long. The CDR3 region is CASSLTGGGETQYF. Here the CDR3 DNA reads TGCGCCAGCAGCCTCACGGGGGGAGGAGAGACCCAGTACTTC.

The chain couples TRBV18 to TRBJ1-6, with a tentative D call TRBD1 (5 bases). The CDR3 covers 13 residues. CDR1 and CDR2 (germline): KGHSH, LQKENI. Trimming pared 5 bases from V and 5 bases from J, leaving 7 bases between. CDR3 nucleotides: TGTGCCAGCTCAGGGGCTCATAATTCACCCCTCCACTTT. It specifies CASSGAHNSPLHF.

J is TRBJ2-3 and V is TRBV6-5; D uncertain. This CDR3 has 13 amino acids. Germline V gene lookup returns CDR1 MNHEY and CDR2 SVGAGI. Trimming left V 4 bases short and J 0 bases short, with 5 bases between. CDR3 sequence reads: CASSSISTDTQYF. In DNA form, the CDR3 reads TGTGCCAGCAGTTCTATTAGCACAGATACGCAGTATTTT.

This chain joins TRBV11-2 and TRBJ2-5; maybe TRBD2 (5 bases). Germline V gene sequence: CDR1 SGHAT, CDR2 FQNNGV. Trimming cost V 1 base and J 2 bases, with 11 bases left between them. This CDR3 comprises 15 residues. The CDR3 sequence is CASSLVGLPQETQYF. The CDR3 region has the DNA TGTGCCAGCAGCTTAGTCGGACTCCCTCAAGAGACCCAGTACTTC.

The table lists this clone with a count of one. The CDR3 DNA follows: TGTGCCAGCAGCTTAGGAAGTGGGGGGGCCTACGAGCAGTACTTC. Encoded protein: CASSLGSGGAYEQYF. The rearrangement uses TRBV11-2 and TRBJ2-7; 7 bases align to TRBD2. V shed 1 base and J 2 bases; nucleotides not matched to a gene: 5. The CDR3 totals 15 residues. CDR1 and CDR2 (germline): SGHAT, FQNNGV.

The chain is built from TRBV6-5 and TRBJ2-5; TRBD2 aligns across 9 bases. Germline values: CDR1 MNHEY, CDR2 SVGAGI. CDR3 length: 14 residues. Trimming removed 7 bases from V and 2 bases from J; junction bases left unmatched: 5. The CDR3 DNA is TGTGCCAGCACCCGACTAGCGGCTCAAGAGACCCAGTACTTC. Its translation: CASTRLAAQETQYF.

The genes are TRBV4-1 and TRBJ2-5; tentatively, D is TRBD1 or TRBD2 (5 bases each). Trimming removed 0 bases from V and 2 bases from J, with 10 bases in between. The CDR3 length is 15 residues. Germline V gene sequence: CDR1 MGHRA, CDR2 YSYEKL. This chain's CDR3 is CASSQDMRGQETQYF. The CDR3 DNA reads TGCGCCAGCAGCCAAGATATGAGGGGTCAAGAGACCCAGTACTTC.

Written as DNA, the CDR3 is TGTGCCCATCAACCAGGGGATTCTAACTATGGCTACACCTTC. It codes for CAHQPGDSNYGYTF. The chain couples TRBV10-3 to TRBJ1-2; possible D gene TRBD1, 6 bases. V was clipped by 11 bases and J by 0 bases, with 16 bases between them. The CDR3 is 14 amino acids. Germline V gene data show CDR1 as ENHRY and CDR2 as SYGVKD.

V gene TRBV6-5 combines with J gene TRBJ2-1; TRBD1 agrees at 10 bases. From germline, CDR1 is MNHEY and CDR2 SVGAGI. J gave up 12 bases and V 5 bases, and 10 bases lay outside the gene matches. The CDR3 length is 14 residues. The CDR3 nucleotides read TGTGCCAGCAGTAGTACCGGGACAGGGGTTGGGCAGTTCTTC. Its translation: CASSSTGTGVGQFF.